A selection of T cell receptor beta chains follows, all from one sample in a study of blood T cell repertoires in COVID-19. Here immunoSEQ multiplex PCR was the method, and the copy in TCRdb shows in-frame clones only, minus some. The profile covers fewer than 250,000 clones, with around 84% appearing a single time and approximately 3% taken by the ten largest. Specimen: PBMCs or T cells enriched from blood (not recorded which). Every receptor here comes from a woman aged 25 to 39 who had recovered from COVID-19. Both conserved end residues are part of each CDR3. Each record gives: CDR3 length, clone size, J gene, D gene, V gene, CDR3 protein, CDR3 DNA. A D gene is named only where the DNA matches it firmly. For some rows the clone size is stated as once, few or many, or as a class when expanded; others skip it.

len: 13; abundance: few; j_gene: TRBJ2-1; d_gene: TRBD1; v_gene: TRBV6-4; CDR3aa: CASSGGAYNEQFF; CDR3nt: TGTGCCAGTTCAGGGGGCGCCTACAATGAGCAGTTCTTC
len: 15; abundance: .; j_gene: TRBJ2-4; d_gene: TRBD2; v_gene: TRBV6-5; CDR3aa: CASSYLRASGNIQYF; CDR3nt: TGTGCCAGCAGTTACTTGAGGGCTAGCGGGAACATTCAGTACTTC
len: 14; abundance: .; j_gene: TRBJ1-2; d_gene: .; v_gene: TRBV10-3; CDR3aa: CAITPSQGGRGYTF; CDR3nt: TGTGCCATCACCCCGAGTCAGGGAGGTAGGGGCTACACCTTC
len: 15; abundance: .; j_gene: TRBJ2-1; d_gene: TRBD2; v_gene: TRBV28; CDR3aa: CASSMPGLGGNEQFF; CDR3nt: TGTGCCAGCAGCATGCCGGGACTAGGGGGCAATGAGCAGTTCTTC
len: 12; abundance: once; j_gene: TRBJ1-1; d_gene: .; v_gene: TRBV5-1; CDR3aa: CASSVPSIEAFF; CDR3nt: TGCGCCAGCTCGGTGCCGAGCATAGAAGCTTTCTTT
len: 13; abundance: .; j_gene: TRBJ2-3; d_gene: .; v_gene: TRBV19; CDR3aa: CASSGIGRDTQYF; CDR3nt: TGTGCCAGCTCCGGGATTGGCAGGGATACGCAGTATTTT
len: 12; abundance: .; j_gene: TRBJ2-7; d_gene: .; v_gene: TRBV28; CDR3aa: CASSLSAGEQYF; CDR3nt: TGTGCCAGCAGTTTATCGGCGGGGGAGCAGTACTTC
len: 14; abundance: few; j_gene: TRBJ1-2; d_gene: .; v_gene: TRBV2; CDR3aa: CASSEDQGRYGYTF; CDR3nt: TGTGCCAGCAGTGAGGACCAGGGGCGGTATGGCTACACCTTC
len: 16; abundance: once; j_gene: TRBJ1-1; d_gene: .; v_gene: TRBV19; CDR3aa: CASSMRSRGAHTEAFF; CDR3nt: TGTGCCAGTAGTATGCGGTCCCGGGGGGCCCACACTGAAGCTTTCTTT
len: 13; abundance: few; j_gene: TRBJ1-6; d_gene: .; v_gene: TRBV4-1; CDR3aa: CATSTGSGSPLHF; CDR3nt: TGCGCCACCTCGACAGGATCAGGGTCACCCCTCCACTTT
len: 13; abundance: .; j_gene: TRBJ1-4; d_gene: .; v_gene: TRBV18; CDR3aa: CASSHRDFEKLFF; CDR3nt: TGTGCCAGCTCGCACCGGGATTTTGAAAAACTGTTTTTT
len: 17; abundance: .; j_gene: TRBJ2-1; d_gene: TRBD1; v_gene: TRBV5-1; CDR3aa: CASSLARTGAAHNEQFF; CDR3nt: TGCGCCAGCAGCTTGGCCCGCACAGGGGCGGCGCACAATGAGCAGTTCTTC
len: 14; abundance: .; j_gene: TRBJ2-3; d_gene: .; v_gene: TRBV7-2; CDR3aa: CASSLQRFTDTQYF; CDR3nt: TGTGCCAGCAGCTTACAGCGATTCACAGATACGCAGTATTTT
len: 15; abundance: .; j_gene: TRBJ2-3; d_gene: .; v_gene: TRBV7-9; CDR3aa: CASSFVAVSTDTQYF; CDR3nt: TGTGCCAGCAGCTTTGTGGCGGTTTCGACAGATACGCAGTATTTT
len: 15; abundance: .; j_gene: TRBJ2-5; d_gene: TRBD2; v_gene: TRBV2; CDR3aa: CASSEEGTSGRTQYF; CDR3nt: TGTGCCAGCAGTGAAGAAGGGACTAGCGGGAGGACCCAGTACTTC
len: 16; abundance: few; j_gene: TRBJ2-1; d_gene: TRBD2; v_gene: TRBV5-5; CDR3aa: CASSLDPSGRAYEQFF; CDR3nt: TGTGCCAGCAGCTTGGACCCTAGCGGGAGGGCCTATGAGCAGTTCTTC
len: 13; abundance: many; j_gene: TRBJ1-2; d_gene: .; v_gene: TRBV12-3/TRBV12-4; CDR3aa: CASSIRVPYGYTF; CDR3nt: TGTGCCAGCAGTATCAGGGTTCCCTATGGCTACACCTTC
len: 16; abundance: .; j_gene: TRBJ2-2; d_gene: TRBD2; v_gene: TRBV7-2; CDR3aa: CASSLVAGGSTGELFF; CDR3nt: TGTGCCAGCAGCTTGGTAGCGGGGGGGAGCACCGGGGAGCTGTTTTTT
len: 13; abundance: .; j_gene: TRBJ1-2; d_gene: .; v_gene: TRBV11-2; CDR3aa: CASTGGSNYGYTF; CDR3nt: TGTGCCAGCACGGGAGGATCTAACTATGGCTACACCTTC
len: 13; abundance: .; j_gene: TRBJ1-4; d_gene: .; v_gene: TRBV5-5; CDR3aa: CASSVDSFEKLFF; CDR3nt: TGTGCCAGCAGCGTCGACAGCTTTGAAAAACTGTTTTTT